This passage covers 29 T cell receptor beta chains from one sample sequenced in a study of cytomegalovirus exposure and HLA in healthy donors (dated 2017 in TCRdb). Preparation of the library involved the immunoSEQ multiplex PCR assay. A mixture of 60 forward primers for TCR Vbeta segments and 13 reverse primers for TCR Jbeta segments was used in the multiplex PCR. This immuneACCESS table, as held by TCRdb, lists in-frame sequences with V and J called but not all clones. Of the missing ones, under half trace to an unresolved V gene in checked studies; the others have no known cause. Across this sample there are about 130,000 clones, with about 15% seen only once. The ten largest clones capture approximately 2.9% of the sample. The sequenced sample was PBMCs. These receptors originate from a female donor in good health and CMV-seropositive.

The gene calls are TRBV4-2 and TRBJ2-7; 9 bases are a match to TRBD1. The CDR3 sequence is 15 residues long. CDR1 is LGHNA and CDR2 is YNFKEQ in the germline V gene. J gave up 2 bases and V 3 bases, and 5 bases lay outside the gene matches. This CDR3 reads CASSQPGTGPYEQYF. The CDR3 coding sequence is TGTGCCAGCAGCCAGCCCGGGACAGGGCCCTACGAGCAGTACTTC.

The gene calls are TRBV18 and TRBJ2-7, with TRBD1 matching over 10 bases. The ends lost 3 bases at V and 4 bases at J; junction bases unmatched: 6. Germline V gene data show CDR1 as KGHSH and CDR2 as LQKENI. This CDR3 has 15 residues. The CDR3 DNA is TGTGCCAGCTCACCGATCGGGACAGGGGTTTACGAGCAGTACTTC. It encodes CASSPIGTGVYEQYF.

This clone was seen a handful of times. The chain is built from TRBV7-2 and TRBJ1-1, with unresolved D. Trimming left V 7 bases short and J 6 bases short, with 15 bases between. Looked up from germline, CDR1 is SGHTA and CDR2 is FQGNSA. The CDR3 contains 13 residues. This chain's CDR3 is CASTYNSGAEAFF. The CDR3 nucleotides read TGTGCCAGCACCTATAATAGCGGGGCTGAAGCTTTCTTT.

This chain connects TRBV7-9 to TRBJ2-2, with D possibly TRBD2 on 5 matching bases. The V gene lost 7 bases and the J gene lost 1 base, with 10 bases spanning the gap. This CDR3 has 14 residues. Germline-derived CDR1 and CDR2 are SEHNR and FQNEAQ (reference sequence). DNA for the CDR3: TGTGCCAGCACCTCGGACTTGAACACCGGGGAGCTGTTTTTT. It yields the protein CASTSDLNTGELFF.

This clone appeared a few times. In the same sample, other DNA sequences code for this CDR3. The chain couples TRBV4-3 to TRBJ1-2; 8 bases line up with TRBD1. This CDR3 has 14 residues. Germline V gives CDR1 LGHNA, CDR2 YSLEER. J was trimmed by 2 bases and V by 1 base; bases with no gene match: 0. The CDR3 sequence: CASSQGTGNYGYTF. CDR3 DNA sequence: TGCGCCAGCAGCCAAGGGACAGGGAACTATGGCTACACCTTC.

The chain couples TRBV7-2 to TRBJ2-1; 7 bases line up with TRBD1. CDR3 length equals 16 residues. Germline-derived CDR1 and CDR2 are SGHTA and FQGNSA. The ends lost 2 bases at V and 2 bases at J; junction bases unmatched: 6. The CDR3 DNA sequence: TGTGCCAGCAGCTTAATATCAGGGGGTACCTACAATGAGCAGTTCTTC. Protein product: CASSLISGGTYNEQFF. Variable domain in full (rest from reference TRBV7-2 and TRBJ2-1): GAGVSQSPSNKVTEKGKDVELRCDPISGHTALYWYRQSLGQGLEFLIYFQGNSAPDKSGLPSDRFSAERTGGSVSTLTIQRTQQEDSAVYLCASSLISGGTYNEQFFGPGTRLTVL.

This clone was detected a few times. This sequence joins TRBV6-1 and TRBJ2-5, with D possibly TRBD2 on 6 matching bases. Looked up from germline, CDR1 is MNHNS and CDR2 is SASEGT. The ends were cut back, 2 bases at V and 6 bases at J, with 16 bases in the middle. The CDR3 is made up of 15 amino acids. CDR3 region: CASSESGRPGKTQYF. The CDR3 coding sequence is TGTGCCAGCAGTGAAAGCGGGCGTCCAGGGAAGACCCAGTACTTC.

This chain joins TRBV7-9 and TRBJ1-6; D gene uncertain. The CDR3 length is 15 residues. The germline gives CDR1 SEHNR, CDR2 FQNEAQ (reference sequence). Trimming removed 1 base at V and 9 bases at J, with 13 bases between. DNA of the CDR3: TGTGCCAGCAGCTTAGGTCCGGGTAGAGGTTCACCCCTCCACTTT. It translates to CASSLGPGRGSPLHF.

This chain joins TRBV19 and TRBJ2-2, with TRBD2 matching 9 bases. Germline V gives CDR1 LNHDA, CDR2 SQIVND (reference sequence). Trimming removed 6 bases from V and 6 bases from J; junction bases left unmatched: 11. CDR3 length: 16 amino acids. The CDR3 bases are TGTGCCAGTAGCCCGGTAGTGGCGGGGGGGGCCGGGGAGCTGTTTTTT. Protein: CASSPVVAGGAGELFF.

This chain uses TRBV25-1 with TRBJ2-7, with 7 bases matching TRBD2. The CDR3 consists of 15 residues. Germline CDR1 is MGHDK and CDR2 is SYGVNS. V shed 3 bases and J 5 bases; nucleotides not matched to a gene: 10. CDR3 nucleotide sequence: TGTGCCAGCAGTGACAACGGGGCGGGAGTACACGAGCAGTACTTC. This codes for CASSDNGAGVHEQYF.

The sample holds a few counts of this clone. The chain uses TRBV4-3 and TRBJ2-5; the D gene is possibly TRBD2 (5 bases). The CDR3 has 16 residues. V was pared by 0 bases and J by 4 bases, with 15 bases between. Germline V gene data show CDR1 as LGHNA and CDR2 as YSLEER. The CDR3 loop reads CASSQDYPSRGETQYF. In DNA form, the CDR3 reads TGCGCCAGCAGCCAAGATTATCCTAGCCGGGGAGAGACCCAGTACTTC.

Only a few counts were recorded for this clone. The rearrangement uses TRBV30 and TRBJ2-5, with 10 bases fitting TRBD1. V dropped 1 base and J dropped 5; count of bases not matched to a gene: 16. This CDR3 contains 18 residues. Germline CDR1 and CDR2: GTSNPN and SVGIG (reference sequence). The CDR3 coding sequence is TGTGCCTGGAGTGGAACCAACCTCCGGGACAGGGGCGGGGAGACCCAGTACTTC. Translated: CAWSGTNLRDRGGETQYF.

The chain links TRBV7-8 to TRBJ1-1, with 7 positions matching TRBD1. The CDR3 sequence is 13 residues long. Germline CDR1 and CDR2: SGHVS and FQNEAQ. Trimming removed 5 bases from V and 3 bases from J; junction bases left unmatched: 3. CDR3 sequence: CASSLDRDTEAFF. CDR3 in DNA: TGTGCCAGCAGCCTAGACAGGGACACTGAAGCTTTCTTT.

This clone was counted a few times. The chain joins TRBV5-1 to TRBJ2-1; 7 bases fit TRBD1. Germline CDR1 SGHRS, CDR2 YFSETQ. This CDR3 has 14 amino acids. V dropped 6 bases and J dropped 8; count of bases not matched to a gene: 11. CDR3 nucleotides: TGCGCCAGCATACGGGAACAGGGGATTGATGAGCAGTTCTTC. Its protein is CASIREQGIDEQFF.

The J gene is TRBJ1-3, the V gene TRBV4-1; 9 bases are shared with TRBD1. The length of the CDR3 is 15 residues. Germline CDR1 is MGHRA and CDR2 is YSYEKL. Trimming took 4 bases from V and 4 from J; bases not matched to a gene: 5. The CDR3 region has the DNA TGCGCCAGCAGCCGACTACAGGGGGCCGGAAACACCATATATTTT. This codes for CASSRLQGAGNTIYF.

The V and J genes are TRBV28 and TRBJ2-7, with TRBD2 matching over 15 bases. Germline CDR1 MDHEN, CDR2 SYDVKM. Germline trimming cut 6 bases from V and 3 bases from J; bases unmatched to any gene: 9. The CDR3 is 17 residues long. CDR3 coding DNA: TGTGCCAGCAGAGGACTAGCGGGAGGGCCGGGGTACTACGAGCAGTACTTC. It yields the protein CASRGLAGGPGYYEQYF.

The rearrangement links TRBV5-4 to TRBJ2-2; TRBD2 matches at 9 bases. V gave up 3 bases and J gave up 3 bases; unmatched junction bases: 6. From germline, CDR1 is SGHNT and CDR2 YYREEE (reference sequence). This CDR3 has 16 amino acids. The CDR3 nucleotides are TGTGCCAGCAGCTCCAATAGCGGGAGCGACACCGGGGAGCTGTTTTTT. This encodes CASSSNSGSDTGELFF.

The genes are TRBV5-4 and TRBJ2-5; D is possibly TRBD1 (6 bases). V was clipped by 3 bases and J by 2 bases, with 26 bases between them. The CDR3 contains 19 residues. The germline V gene encodes CDR1 SGHNT and CDR2 YYREEE (reference sequence). The CDR3 sequence: CASSSDRQASKDPQETQYF. CDR3 nucleotides: TGTGCCAGCAGCTCGGACAGACAGGCCTCCAAAGATCCGCAAGAGACCCAGTACTTC.

The chain is built from TRBV4-2 and TRBJ1-6; 8 positions match TRBD1. In germline, CDR1 is LGHNA, CDR2 YNFKEQ. The CDR3 runs to 15 residues. The V segment lost 1 base and the J segment 9 bases; nucleotides outside the gene matches: 5. CDR3 nucleotide sequence: TGTGCCAGCAGCCAAGGACAGGGGTTTAGTTCACCCCTCCACTTT. Its translation is CASSQGQGFSSPLHF.

This clone was detected only a few times. The chain uses TRBV4-1 and TRBJ1-5, with TRBD1 as a possible D gene (5 bases). The germline gives CDR1 MGHRA, CDR2 YSYEKL. This CDR3 spans 19 amino acids. Between the trimmed V and J ends, which lost 10 bases and 4 bases, there was a span of 32 bases. This chain's CDR3 is CAIPDRTTTKGWGNQPQHF. In nucleotides, the CDR3 is TGCGCCATTCCAGATAGGACTACGACGAAGGGGTGGGGTAATCAGCCCCAGCATTTT.

The rearrangement joins TRBV4-1 to TRBJ2-4; TRBD1 matches 7 bases. Trimming at V came to 4 bases and at J to 5 bases, leaving 14 bases not matched to a gene. The CDR3 is 17 residues long. From germline, CDR1 is MGHRA and CDR2 YSYEKL. In nucleotides, the CDR3 is TGCGCCAGCAGCCTCCATTCGGGCCGGGACAGTCAAAACATTCAGTACTTC. This gives the protein CASSLHSGRDSQNIQYF.

This clone was observed a handful of times. The gene calls are TRBV19 and TRBJ2-1, with D perhaps matching TRBD2 (6 bases). The CDR3 is 16 residues long. V was pared by 8 bases and J by 5 bases, with 22 bases between. Germline loops: CDR1 LNHDA, CDR2 SQIVND (reference sequence). Here the CDR3 reads CASSRIMTRGDNEQFF. As DNA, the CDR3 is TGTGCCAGTTCCCGAATTATGACTAGAGGGGACAATGAGCAGTTCTTC.

The chain has TRBV5-4 and TRBJ1-2; D might be TRBD1 (6 bases). Trimming left V 1 base short and J 5 bases short, with 12 bases between. The V gene's germline CDR1 is SGHNT and CDR2 YYREEE (reference sequence). This CDR3 region has 14 residues. The CDR3 protein is CASSLSDSVYGYTF. DNA of the CDR3: TGTGCCAGCAGCTTGTCGGACAGTGTTTATGGCTACACCTTC.

The rearrangement joins TRBV9 to TRBJ2-2; 9 bases agree with TRBD1. Germline V CDR1 and CDR2: SGDLS, YYNGEE. Trimming took 3 bases from V and 5 from J; bases not matched to a gene: 11. The CDR3 extends over 17 amino acids. CDR3 sequence (DNA): TGTGCCAGCAGCGCCCCACTCGGACAGGGGTTTACCGGGGAGCTGTTTTTT. Encoded protein: CASSAPLGQGFTGELFF.

The rearrangement uses TRBV28 and TRBJ2-7, with 13 bases that match TRBD2. The CDR3 length is 15 residues. Trimming cost V 4 bases and J 2 bases; bases outside gene matches: 2. Per the germline V gene, CDR1 is MDHEN and CDR2 is SYDVKM. CDR3 loop: CASSYGTSGTYEQYF. CDR3 DNA sequence: TGTGCCAGCAGTTACGGGACTAGCGGGACCTACGAGCAGTACTTC.

The chain joins TRBV7-2 to TRBJ2-2; no clear D. Per germline, CDR1 SGHTA and CDR2 FQGNSA. The CDR3 covers 13 residues. V shed 7 bases and J shed 8 bases, with 14 bases lying between them. This chain's CDR3 is CASTLSGWGELFF. The CDR3 region has the DNA TGTGCCAGCACCCTATCGGGTTGGGGGGAGCTGTTTTTT. Together with reference TRBV7-2 and TRBJ2-2, the CDR3 gives the full variable domain: GAGVSQSPSNKVTEKGKDVELRCDPISGHTALYWYRQSLGQGLEFLIYFQGNSAPDKSGLPSDRFSAERTGGSVSTLTIQRTQQEDSAVYLCASTLSGWGELFFGEGSRLTVL.

This clone turned up a few times. The chain employs TRBV18 and TRBJ2-3; 9 bases map to TRBD1. The CDR3 totals 15 residues. Trimming cost V 6 bases and J 5 bases; bases outside gene matches: 9. CDR1 and CDR2 from the germline V gene are KGHSH and LQKENI. The CDR3 DNA follows: TGTGCCAGCTCGCCCGGGACAGGGCGGGGAGATACGCAGTATTTT. It yields the protein CASSPGTGRGDTQYF.

This clone was observed a handful of times. The chain employs TRBV28 and TRBJ2-1, with D tentatively TRBD1 (6 bases). This CDR3 comprises 15 residues. Trimming left V 4 bases short and J 5 bases short, with 15 bases between. Germline V CDR1 and CDR2: MDHEN, SYDVKM. As DNA, the CDR3 is TGTGCCAGCAGTTACCTAGCAGGGGTCCACAATGAGCAGTTCTTC. Translated: CASSYLAGVHNEQFF.

The chain links TRBV29-1 to TRBJ1-4; D perhaps matches TRBD1 (6 bases). Germline CDR1 SQVTM, CDR2 ANQGSEA. The CDR3 is 13 amino acids. V was pared by 7 bases and J by 6 bases, with 15 bases between. The CDR3 region is CSALTGNDEKLFF. The CDR3 nucleotides read TGCAGCGCCCTTACAGGGAACGATGAAAAACTGTTTTTT. The full variable domain, with the rest looked up from reference TRBV29-1 and TRBJ1-4, is SAVISQKPSRDICQRGTSLTIQCQVDSQVTMMFWYRQQPGQSLTLIATANQGSEATYESGFVIDKFPISRPNLTFSTLTVSNMSPEDSSIYLCSALTGNDEKLFFGSGTQLSVL.